Sequencing of this T cell receptor beta chain was carried out in a study of blood T cell repertoires in COVID-19. The assay was immunoSEQ multiplex PCR, and TCRdb's table has in-frame clones only and misses some. The sample lists hundreds of thousands of clones; roughly nine tenths were seen once. CDR3 length equals 14 residues. CDR1 and CDR2 (germline): MNHEY, SMNVEV (reference sequence). V gave up 7 bases and J gave up 3 bases; unmatched junction bases: 6. The gene calls are TRBV27 and TRBJ1-2; 9 nucleotides match TRBD1. This TCR came from a woman between 18 and 30 years old who had recovered from COVID-19. Specimen: PBMCs or T cells enriched from blood (not recorded which). The CDR3 region is CASKRQGGYYGYTF. CDR3 bases: TGTGCCAGCAAACGACAGGGGGGTTACTATGGCTACACCTTC.